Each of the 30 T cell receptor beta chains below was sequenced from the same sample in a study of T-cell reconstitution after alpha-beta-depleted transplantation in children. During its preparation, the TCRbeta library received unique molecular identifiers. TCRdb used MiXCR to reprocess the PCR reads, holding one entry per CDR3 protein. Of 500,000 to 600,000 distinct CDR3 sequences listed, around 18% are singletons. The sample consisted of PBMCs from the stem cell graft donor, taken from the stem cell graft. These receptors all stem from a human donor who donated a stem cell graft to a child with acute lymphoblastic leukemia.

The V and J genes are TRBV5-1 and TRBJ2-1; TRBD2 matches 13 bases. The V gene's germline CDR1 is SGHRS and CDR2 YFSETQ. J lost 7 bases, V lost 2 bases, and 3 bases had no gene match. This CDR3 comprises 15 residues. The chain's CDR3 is CASSFTLAGGNEQFF. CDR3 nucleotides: TGCGCCAGCAGCTTTACACTAGCGGGGGGGAATGAGCAGTTCTTC.

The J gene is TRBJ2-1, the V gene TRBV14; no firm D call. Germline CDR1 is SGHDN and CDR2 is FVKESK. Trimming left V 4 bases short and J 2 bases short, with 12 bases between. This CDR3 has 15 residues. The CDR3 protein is CASSPATPPYNEQFF. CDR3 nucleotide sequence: TGTGCCAGCAGCCCCGCGACTCCCCCCTACAATGAGCAGTTCTTC.

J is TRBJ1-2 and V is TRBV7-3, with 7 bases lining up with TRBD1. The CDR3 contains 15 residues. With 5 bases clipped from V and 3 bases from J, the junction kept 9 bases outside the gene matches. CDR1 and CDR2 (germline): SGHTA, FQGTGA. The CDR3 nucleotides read TGTGCCAGCAGCCCGGGCCCGGGACAGTACTATGGCTACACCTTC. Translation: CASSPGPGQYYGYTF. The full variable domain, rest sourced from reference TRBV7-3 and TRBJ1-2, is GAGVSQTPSNKVTEKGKYVELRCDPISGHTALYWYRQSLGQGPEFLIYFQGTGAADDSGLPNDRFFAVRPEGSVSTLKIQRTERGDSAVYLCASSPGPGQYYGYTFGSGTRLTVV.

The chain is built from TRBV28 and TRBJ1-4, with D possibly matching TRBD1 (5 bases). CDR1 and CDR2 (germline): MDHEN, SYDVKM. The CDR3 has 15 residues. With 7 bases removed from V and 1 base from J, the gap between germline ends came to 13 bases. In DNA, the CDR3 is TGTGCCAGCAACGGGGGACGGAGAACTAATGAAAAACTGTTTTTT. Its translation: CASNGGRRTNEKLFF. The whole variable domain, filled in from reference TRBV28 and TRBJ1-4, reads DVKVTQSSRYLVKRTGEKVFLECVQDMDHENMFWYRQDPGLGLRLIYFSYDVKMKEKGDIPEGYSVSREKKERFSLILESASTNQTSMYLCASNGGRRTNEKLFFGSGTQLSVL.

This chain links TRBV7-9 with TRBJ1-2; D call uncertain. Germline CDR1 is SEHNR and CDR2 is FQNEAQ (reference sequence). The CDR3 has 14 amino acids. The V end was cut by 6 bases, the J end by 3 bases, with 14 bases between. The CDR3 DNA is TGTGCCAGCAGGAACGGGGAAAGTCACTATGGCTACACCTTC. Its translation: CASRNGESHYGYTF. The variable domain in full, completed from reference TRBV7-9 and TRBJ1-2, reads DTGVSQNPRHKITKRGQNVTFRCDPISEHNRLYWYRQTLGQGPEFLTYFQNEAQLEKSRLLSDRFSAERPKGSFSTLEIQRTEQGDSAMYLCASRNGESHYGYTFGSGTRLTVV.

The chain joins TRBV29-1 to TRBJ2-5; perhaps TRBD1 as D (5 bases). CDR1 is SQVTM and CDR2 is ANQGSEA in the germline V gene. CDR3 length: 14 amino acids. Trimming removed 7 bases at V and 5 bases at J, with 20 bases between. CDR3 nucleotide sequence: TGCAGCGGTAATACGTGGGGCCTCCTGGAGACCCAGTACTTC. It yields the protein CSGNTWGLLETQYF.

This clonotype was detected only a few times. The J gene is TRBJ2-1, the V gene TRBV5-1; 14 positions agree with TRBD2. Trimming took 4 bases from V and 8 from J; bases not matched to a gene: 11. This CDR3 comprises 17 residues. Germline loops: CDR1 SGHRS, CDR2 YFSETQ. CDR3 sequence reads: CASSNPGLAGVKHEQFF. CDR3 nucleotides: TGCGCCAGCAGCAACCCGGGACTAGCGGGAGTGAAACATGAGCAGTTCTTC.

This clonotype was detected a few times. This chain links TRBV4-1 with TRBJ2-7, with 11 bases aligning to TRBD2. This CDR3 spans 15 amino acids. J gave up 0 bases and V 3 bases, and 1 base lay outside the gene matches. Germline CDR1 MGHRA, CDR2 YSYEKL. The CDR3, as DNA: TGCGCCAGCAGCCATACTAGCGGGAGCTCCTACGAGCAGTACTTC. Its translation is CASSHTSGSSYEQYF.

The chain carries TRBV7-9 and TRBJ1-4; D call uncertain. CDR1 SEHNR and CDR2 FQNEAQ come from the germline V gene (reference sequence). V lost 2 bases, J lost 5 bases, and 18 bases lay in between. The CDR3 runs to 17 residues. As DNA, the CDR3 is TGTGCCAGCAGCTTATATATAGGGTCTGCCCCAAATGAAAAACTGTTTTTT. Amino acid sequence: CASSLYIGSAPNEKLFF.

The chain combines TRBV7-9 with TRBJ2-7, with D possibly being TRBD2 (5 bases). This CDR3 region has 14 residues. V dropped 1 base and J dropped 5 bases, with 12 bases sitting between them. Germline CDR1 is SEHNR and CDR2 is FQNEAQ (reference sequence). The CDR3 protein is CASSLVSGVHEQYF. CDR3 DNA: TGTGCCAGCAGCTTAGTGTCCGGGGTCCACGAGCAGTACTTC.

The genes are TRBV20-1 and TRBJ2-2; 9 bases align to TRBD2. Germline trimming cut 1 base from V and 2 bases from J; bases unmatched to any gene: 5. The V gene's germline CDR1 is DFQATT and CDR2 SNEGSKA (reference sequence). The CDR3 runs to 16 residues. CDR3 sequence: CSARALTSGNTGELFF. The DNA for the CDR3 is TGCAGTGCTAGAGCCCTGACTAGCGGTAACACCGGGGAGCTGTTTTTT.

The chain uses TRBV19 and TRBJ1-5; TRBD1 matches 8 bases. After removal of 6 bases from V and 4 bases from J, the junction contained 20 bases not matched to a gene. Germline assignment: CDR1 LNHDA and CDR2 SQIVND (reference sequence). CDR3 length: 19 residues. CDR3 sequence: CASSGTFAGTGGRNQPQHF. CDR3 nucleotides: TGTGCCAGTAGCGGAACCTTTGCCGGGACAGGTGGCCGAAATCAGCCCCAGCATTTT.

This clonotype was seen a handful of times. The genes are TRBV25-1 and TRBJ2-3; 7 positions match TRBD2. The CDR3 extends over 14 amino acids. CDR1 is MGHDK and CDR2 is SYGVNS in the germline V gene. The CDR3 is CATEREDGTDTQYF. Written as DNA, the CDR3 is TGTGCTACAGAACGGGAGGATGGCACAGATACGCAGTATTTT. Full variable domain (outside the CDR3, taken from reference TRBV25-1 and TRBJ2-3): EADIYQTPRYLVIGTGKKITLECSQTMGHDKMYWYQQDPGMELHLIHYSYGVNSTEKGDLSSESTVSRIRTEHFPLTLESARPSHTSQYLCATEREDGTDTQYFGPGTRLTVL.

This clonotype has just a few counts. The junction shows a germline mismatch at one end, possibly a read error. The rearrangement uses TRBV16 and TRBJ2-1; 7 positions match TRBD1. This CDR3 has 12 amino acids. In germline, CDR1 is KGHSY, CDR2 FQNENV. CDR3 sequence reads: CASSPRVGGGLF. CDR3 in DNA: TGTGCCAGCAGCCCTCGGGTAGGGGGCGGCCTCTTC.

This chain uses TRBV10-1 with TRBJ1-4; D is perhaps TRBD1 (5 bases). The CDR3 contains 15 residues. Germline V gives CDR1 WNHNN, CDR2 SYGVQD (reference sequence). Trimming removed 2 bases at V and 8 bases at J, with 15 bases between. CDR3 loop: CASSEGAVGAEKLFF. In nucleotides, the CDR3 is TGCGCCAGCAGTGAGGGGGCCGTCGGAGCCGAAAAACTGTTTTTT.

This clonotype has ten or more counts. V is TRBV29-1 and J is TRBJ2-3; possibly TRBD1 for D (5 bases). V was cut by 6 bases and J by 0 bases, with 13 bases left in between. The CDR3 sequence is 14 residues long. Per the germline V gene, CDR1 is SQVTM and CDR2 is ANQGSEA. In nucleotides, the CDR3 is TGCAGCGTCCAAGGGGTATGGAGCACAGATACGCAGTATTTT. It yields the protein CSVQGVWSTDTQYF.

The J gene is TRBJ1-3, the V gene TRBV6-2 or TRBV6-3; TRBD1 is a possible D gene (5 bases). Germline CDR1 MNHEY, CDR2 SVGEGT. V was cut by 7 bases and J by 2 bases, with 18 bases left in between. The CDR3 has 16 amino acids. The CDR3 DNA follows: TGTGCCAGCACCCTAGGCCGGGACCCCACTGGAAACACCATATATTTT. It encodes CASTLGRDPTGNTIYF.

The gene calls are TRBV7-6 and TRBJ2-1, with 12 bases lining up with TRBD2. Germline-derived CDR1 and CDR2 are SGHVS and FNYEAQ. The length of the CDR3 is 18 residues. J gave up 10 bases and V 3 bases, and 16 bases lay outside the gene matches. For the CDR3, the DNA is TGTGCCAGCAGCTTGTCGCCTAGCGGGAGGGGTCCTCAAGTAGAGCAGTTCTTC. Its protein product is CASSLSPSGRGPQVEQFF.

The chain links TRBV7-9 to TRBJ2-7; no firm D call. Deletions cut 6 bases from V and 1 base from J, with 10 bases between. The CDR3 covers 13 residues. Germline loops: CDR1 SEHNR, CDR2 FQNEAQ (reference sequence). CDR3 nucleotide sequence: TGTGCCAGCAGACCGGATCATTCCTACGAGCAGTACTTC. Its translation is CASRPDHSYEQYF.

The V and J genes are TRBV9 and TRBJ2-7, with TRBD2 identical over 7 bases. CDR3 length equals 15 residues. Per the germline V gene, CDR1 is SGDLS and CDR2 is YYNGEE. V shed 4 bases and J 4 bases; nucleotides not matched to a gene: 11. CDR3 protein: CASSPSGALGYEQYF. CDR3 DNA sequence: TGTGCCAGCAGCCCGAGCGGGGCCCTGGGATACGAGCAGTACTTC.

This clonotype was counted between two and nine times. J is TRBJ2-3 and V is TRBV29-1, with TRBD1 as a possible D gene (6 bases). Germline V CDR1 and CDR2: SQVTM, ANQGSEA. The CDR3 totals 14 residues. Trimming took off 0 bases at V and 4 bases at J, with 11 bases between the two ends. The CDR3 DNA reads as TGCAGCGTTGAAGATTCAGGGGTGGCAGATACGCAGTATTTT. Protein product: CSVEDSGVADTQYF.

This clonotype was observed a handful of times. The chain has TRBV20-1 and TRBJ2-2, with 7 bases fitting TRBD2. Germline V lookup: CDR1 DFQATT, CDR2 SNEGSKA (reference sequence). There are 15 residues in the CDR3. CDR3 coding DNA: TGCGGGCTTGAGGTCCGCGGGAGAGAGACCGGGGAGCTGTTTTTT. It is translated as CGLEVRGRETGELFF.

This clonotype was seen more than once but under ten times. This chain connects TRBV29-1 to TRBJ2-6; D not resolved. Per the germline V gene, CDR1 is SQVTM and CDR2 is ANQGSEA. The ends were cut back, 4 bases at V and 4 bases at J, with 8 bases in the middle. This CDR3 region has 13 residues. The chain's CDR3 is CSVALDGANVLTF. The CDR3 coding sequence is TGCAGCGTTGCCCTGGACGGGGCCAACGTCCTGACTTTC.

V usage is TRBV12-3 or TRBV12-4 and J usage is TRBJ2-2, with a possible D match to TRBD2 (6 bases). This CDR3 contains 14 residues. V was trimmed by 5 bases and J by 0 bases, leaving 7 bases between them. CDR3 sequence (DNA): TGTGCCAGCAGTACTAGCCCGAACACCGGGGAGCTGTTTTTT. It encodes CASSTSPNTGELFF.

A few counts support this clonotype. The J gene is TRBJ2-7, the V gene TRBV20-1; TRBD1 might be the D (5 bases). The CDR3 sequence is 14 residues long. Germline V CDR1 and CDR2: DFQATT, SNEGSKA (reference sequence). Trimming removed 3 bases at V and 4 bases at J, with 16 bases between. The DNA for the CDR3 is TGCAGTGCTAGTAAGGGTCAGGGATTGTACGAGCAGTACTTC. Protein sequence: CSASKGQGLYEQYF.

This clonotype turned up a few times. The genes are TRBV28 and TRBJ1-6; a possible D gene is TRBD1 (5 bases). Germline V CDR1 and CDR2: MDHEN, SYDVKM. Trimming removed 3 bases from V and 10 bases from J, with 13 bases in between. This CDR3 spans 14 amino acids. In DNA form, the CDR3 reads TGTGCCAGCAGTTTCGAGGGACGGGAGTCACCCCTCCACTTT. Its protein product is CASSFEGRESPLHF.

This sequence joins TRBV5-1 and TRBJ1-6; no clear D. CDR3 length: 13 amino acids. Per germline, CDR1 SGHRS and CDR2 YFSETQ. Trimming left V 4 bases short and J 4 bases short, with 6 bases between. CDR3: CASSVTYNSPLHF. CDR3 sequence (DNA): TGCGCCAGCAGCGTGACTTATAATTCACCCCTCCACTTT.

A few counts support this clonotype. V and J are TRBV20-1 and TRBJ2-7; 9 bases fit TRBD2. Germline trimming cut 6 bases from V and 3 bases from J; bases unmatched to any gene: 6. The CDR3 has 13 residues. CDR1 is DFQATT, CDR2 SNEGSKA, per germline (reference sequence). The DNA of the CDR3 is TGCAGTGCGGCCGGACTAGCGCTCTACGAGCAGTACTTC. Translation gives CSAAGLALYEQYF.

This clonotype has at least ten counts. The CDR3 is CASSLTRDAEQYF. Here the CDR3 DNA reads TGTGCCAGCAGTTTAACCCGGGACGCCGAGCAGTACTTC. The chain carries TRBV12-3 or TRBV12-4 and TRBJ2-7; D might be TRBD1 or TRBD2, each matching 5 bases. The ends were cut back, 2 bases at V and 6 bases at J, with 11 bases in the middle. CDR3 size: 13 residues.

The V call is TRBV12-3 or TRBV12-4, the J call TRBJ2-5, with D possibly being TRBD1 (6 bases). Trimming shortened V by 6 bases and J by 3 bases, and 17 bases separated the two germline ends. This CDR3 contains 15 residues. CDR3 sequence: CASSLGIGQKETQYF. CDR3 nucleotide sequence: TGTGCCAGCAGCTTGGGGATCGGACAGAAAGAGACCCAGTACTTC.